The clone carrying this TCR beta chain was counted many times. The antigen remains undetermined. The sample originates from a study of T cells in Graves' hyperthyroidism and ophthalmopathy. Regarding the study as a whole: Most clonotypes expanded in thyroid above 0.001 were likewise present in blood.

Germline values: CDR1 SGDLS, CDR2 YYNGEE. The germline V and J ends were trimmed by 3 bases and 6 bases, with 15 bases remaining between them. The CDR3 extends over 15 amino acids. Amplified regions were TCR beta CDR3 sequences from RNA transcripts. First-round RT-PCR with HTBI primers amplified the TCR CDR3 region. Via MiXCR, TCRdb re-called the multiplex PCR reads, giving one row per CDR3 protein. This table has about 570,000 distinct CDR3 sequences, roughly 50% appearing once. Clinical symptoms, serum thyroxine, TRAb, thyroid ultrasound and orbital computed tomography established diagnosis. The chain carries TRBV9 and TRBJ2-2, with a tentative D call TRBD1 (6 bases). The sequenced sample consisted of peripheral blood or thyroid tissue (not recorded which). This sequence was found in an adult woman with Graves' disease, either hyperthyroidism or ophthalmopathy (not recorded which). CDR3 in DNA: TGTGCCAGCAGCGCTGAATCAGGGGAGCCCGGGGAGCTGTTTTTT. Translated, it gives CASSAESGEPGELFF.